Each of the 5 T cell receptor beta chains below was sequenced from the same sample in a study of blood T cell repertoires in COVID-19. The protocol was immunoSEQ multiplex PCR, while the TCRdb copy is restricted to in-frame clones and leaves out a portion. The table has 130,000 to 150,000 clones, about 87% seen once. Sequencing was done on a sample of peripheral blood. The receptors derive from a man aged 50 to 59 who had recovered from COVID-19.

DNA of the CDR3: TGTGCCAGCAGCCAAGGCGGGGGGGTAGAGACCCAGTACTTC. This translates into CASSQGGGVETQYF. The chain combines TRBV4-2 with TRBJ2-5, with 9 bases identical to TRBD2. The CDR3 covers 14 residues. V trimming: 1 base; J trimming: 4 bases; junction bases outside the gene matches: 1. The germline CDR1 and CDR2 sequences are LGHNA and YNFKEQ.

This clone was counted only a few times. An end of the junction differs from the germline gene, which may be a read error. This sequence joins TRBV15 and TRBJ2-1, with 9 positions matching TRBD1. The CDR3 extends over 13 amino acids. The V gene's germline CDR1 is LNHNV and CDR2 YYDKDF (reference sequence). CDR3 DNA sequence: TGTGCCACCAGCGGAGAACGGACAGGGGTCGCGATCTTC. It is translated as CATSGERTGVAIF.

The chain couples TRBV4-3 to TRBJ2-7; 10 nucleotides align to TRBD1. The CDR3 runs 17 residues. With V trimmed by 2 bases and J by 4 bases, 11 bases remained unmatched. Germline lookup yields CDR1 LGHNA and CDR2 YSLEER. As DNA, the CDR3 is TGCGCCAGCAGCCAACAAAGAACCCCGGGACAGGGGTACGAGCAGTACTTC. It encodes CASSQQRTPGQGYEQYF.

Only one count was recorded for this clone. J is TRBJ1-1 and V is TRBV11-2; TRBD1 matches 7 bases. CDR3 length: 14 amino acids. The V and J ends lost 4 bases and 1 base, in that order; junction bases with no gene match: 3. Germline CDR1 reads SGHAT; CDR2 reads FQNNGV. The CDR3 coding sequence is TGTGCCAGCAGCTCGACAGGGACGAACACTGAAGCTTTCTTT. It translates to CASSSTGTNTEAFF.

The chain combines TRBV7-2 with TRBJ1-3; 7 bases align to TRBD1. After removal of 0 bases from V and 0 bases from J, the junction contained 8 bases not matched to a gene. The CDR3 covers 18 residues. Per the germline V gene, CDR1 is SGHTA and CDR2 is FQGNSA. CDR3 region: CASSLAGGGMSSGNTIYF. The CDR3 region has the DNA TGTGCCAGCAGCTTAGCCGGAGGGGGCATGAGCTCTGGAAACACCATATATTTT.